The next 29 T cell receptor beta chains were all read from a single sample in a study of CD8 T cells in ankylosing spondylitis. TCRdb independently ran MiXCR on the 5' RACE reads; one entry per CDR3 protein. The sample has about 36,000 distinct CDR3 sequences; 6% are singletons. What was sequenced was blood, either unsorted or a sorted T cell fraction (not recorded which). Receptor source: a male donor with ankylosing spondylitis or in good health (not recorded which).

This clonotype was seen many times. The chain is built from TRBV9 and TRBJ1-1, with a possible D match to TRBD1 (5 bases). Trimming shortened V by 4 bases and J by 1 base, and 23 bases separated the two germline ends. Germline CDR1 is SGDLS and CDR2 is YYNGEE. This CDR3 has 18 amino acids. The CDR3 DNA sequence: TGTGCCAGCAGCCACCATGCGATCGGGGGACGGAGGAACACTGAAGCTTTCTTT. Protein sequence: CASSHHAIGGRRNTEAFF.

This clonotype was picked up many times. The CDR3 spells CASRPGTGLNQPQHF. The CDR3 bases are TGTGCCAGCAGACCCGGGACAGGACTAAATCAGCCCCAGCATTTT. The chain combines TRBV12-3 or TRBV12-4 with TRBJ1-5; 8 bases match TRBD1. V gave up 6 bases and J gave up 4 bases; unmatched junction bases: 8. The CDR3 has 15 residues.

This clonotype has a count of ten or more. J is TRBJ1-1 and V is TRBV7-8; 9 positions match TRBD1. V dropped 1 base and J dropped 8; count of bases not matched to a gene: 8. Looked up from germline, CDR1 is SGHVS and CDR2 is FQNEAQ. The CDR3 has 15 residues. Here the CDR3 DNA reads TGTGCCAGCAGCTTAGTGGGACAGGGCACCGACGAAGCTTTCTTT. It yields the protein CASSLVGQGTDEAFF.

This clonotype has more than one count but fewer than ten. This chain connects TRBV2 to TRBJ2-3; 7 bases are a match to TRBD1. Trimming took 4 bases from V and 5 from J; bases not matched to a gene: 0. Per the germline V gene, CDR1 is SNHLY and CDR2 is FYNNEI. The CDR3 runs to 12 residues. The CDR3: CASSGQGDTQYF. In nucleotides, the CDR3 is TGTGCCAGCAGTGGACAGGGAGATACGCAGTATTTT.

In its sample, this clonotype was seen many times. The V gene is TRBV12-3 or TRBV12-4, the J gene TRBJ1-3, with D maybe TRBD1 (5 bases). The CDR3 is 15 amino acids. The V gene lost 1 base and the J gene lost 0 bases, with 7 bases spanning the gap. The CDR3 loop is CASSLGGRSGNTIYF. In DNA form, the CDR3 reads TGTGCCAGCAGTTTAGGGGGCCGCTCTGGAAACACCATATATTTT.

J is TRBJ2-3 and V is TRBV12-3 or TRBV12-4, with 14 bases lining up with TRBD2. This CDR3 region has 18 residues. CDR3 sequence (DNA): TGTACCATCAGTTTAGCTGGGACTAGCGGGAGACCGACAGATACGCAGTATTTT. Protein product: CTISLAGTSGRPTDTQYF.

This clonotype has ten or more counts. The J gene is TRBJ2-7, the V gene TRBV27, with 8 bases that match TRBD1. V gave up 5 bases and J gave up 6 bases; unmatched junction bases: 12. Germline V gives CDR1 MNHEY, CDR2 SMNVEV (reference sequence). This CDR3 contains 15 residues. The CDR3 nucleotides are TGTGCCAGCAGTCCCACAGGGGGTGTCCCCCTCGAGCAGTACTTC. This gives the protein CASSPTGGVPLEQYF.

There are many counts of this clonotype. The CDR3 nucleotides are TGTGCCACCAGCAGGGGACAGGGGGGCACAGATACGCAGTATTTT. This sequence encodes CATSRGQGGTDTQYF. The chain is built from TRBV24-1 and TRBJ2-3, with TRBD1 matching 11 bases. CDR3 size: 15 residues. From germline, CDR1 is KGHDR and CDR2 SFDVKD. The trim removed 7 bases at V and 1 base at J, leaving 3 bases unmatched.

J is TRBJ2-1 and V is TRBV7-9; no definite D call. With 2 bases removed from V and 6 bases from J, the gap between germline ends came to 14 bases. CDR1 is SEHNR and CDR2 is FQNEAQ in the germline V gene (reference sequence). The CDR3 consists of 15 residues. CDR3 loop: CASSLRPSPTNEQFF. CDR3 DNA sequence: TGTGCCAGCAGCTTACGACCCTCCCCAACCAATGAGCAGTTCTTC.

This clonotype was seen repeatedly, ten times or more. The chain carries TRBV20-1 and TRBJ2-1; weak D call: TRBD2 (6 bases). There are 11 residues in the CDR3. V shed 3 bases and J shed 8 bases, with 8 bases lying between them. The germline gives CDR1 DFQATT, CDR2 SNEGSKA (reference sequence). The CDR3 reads CSASQRDEQFF. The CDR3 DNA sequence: TGCAGTGCTAGCCAGCGGGATGAGCAGTTCTTC.

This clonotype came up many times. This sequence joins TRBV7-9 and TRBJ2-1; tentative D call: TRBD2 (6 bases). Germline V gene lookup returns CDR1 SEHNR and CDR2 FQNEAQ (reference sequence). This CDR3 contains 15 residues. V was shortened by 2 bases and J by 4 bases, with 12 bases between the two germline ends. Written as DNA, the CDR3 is TGTGCCAGCAGCTTAAGACTAGACCTATACAATGAGCAGTTCTTC. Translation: CASSLRLDLYNEQFF.

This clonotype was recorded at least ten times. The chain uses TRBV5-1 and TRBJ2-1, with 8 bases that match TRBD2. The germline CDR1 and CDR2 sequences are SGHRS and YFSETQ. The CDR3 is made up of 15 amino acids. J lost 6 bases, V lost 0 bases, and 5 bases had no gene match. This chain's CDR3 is CASSLVGSGANEQFF. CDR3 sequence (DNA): TGCGCCAGCAGCTTGGTGGGTAGCGGGGCCAATGAGCAGTTCTTC.

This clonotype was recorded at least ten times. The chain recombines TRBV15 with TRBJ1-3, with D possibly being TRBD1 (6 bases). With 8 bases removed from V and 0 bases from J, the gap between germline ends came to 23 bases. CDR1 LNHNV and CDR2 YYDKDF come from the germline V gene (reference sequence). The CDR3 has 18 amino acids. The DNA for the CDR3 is TGTGCCACCGACTCCGGGGGCCCGAGACACTACTCTGGAAACACCATATATTTT. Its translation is CATDSGGPRHYSGNTIYF. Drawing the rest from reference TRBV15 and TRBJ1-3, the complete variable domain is DAMVIQNPRYQVTQFGKPVTLSCSQTLNHNVMYWYQQKSSQAPKLLFHYYDKDFNNEADTPDNFQSRRPNTSFCFLDIRSPGLGDTAMYLCATDSGGPRHYSGNTIYFGEGSWLTVV.

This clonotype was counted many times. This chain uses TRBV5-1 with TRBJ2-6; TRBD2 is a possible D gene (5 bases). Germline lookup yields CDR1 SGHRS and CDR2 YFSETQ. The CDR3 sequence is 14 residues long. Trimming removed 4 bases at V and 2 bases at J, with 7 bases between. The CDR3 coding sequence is TGCGCCAGCAGCCCGACTACTGGGGCCAACGTCCTGACTTTC. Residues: CASSPTTGANVLTF. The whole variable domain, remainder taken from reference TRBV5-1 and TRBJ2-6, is KAGVTQTPRYLIKTRGQQVTLSCSPISGHRSVSWYQQTPGQGLQFLFEYFSETQRNKGNFPGRFSGRQFSNSRSEMNVSTLELGDSALYLCASSPTTGANVLTFGAGSRLTVL.

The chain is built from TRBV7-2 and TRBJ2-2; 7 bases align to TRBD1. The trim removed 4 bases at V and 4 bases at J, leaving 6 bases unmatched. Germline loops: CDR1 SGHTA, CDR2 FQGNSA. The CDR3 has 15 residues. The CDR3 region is CASSSRQGGTGELFF. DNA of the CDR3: TGTGCCAGCAGCTCTCGACAGGGTGGCACCGGGGAGCTGTTTTTT.

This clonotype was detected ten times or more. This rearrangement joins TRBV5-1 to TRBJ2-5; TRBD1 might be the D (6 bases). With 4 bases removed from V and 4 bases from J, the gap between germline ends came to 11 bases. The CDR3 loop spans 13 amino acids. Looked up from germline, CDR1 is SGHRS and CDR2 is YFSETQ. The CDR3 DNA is TGCGCCAGCAGCCTGGGGGCAGCAGAGACCCAGTACTTC. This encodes CASSLGAAETQYF. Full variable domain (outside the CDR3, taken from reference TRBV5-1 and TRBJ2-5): KAGVTQTPRYLIKTRGQQVTLSCSPISGHRSVSWYQQTPGQGLQFLFEYFSETQRNKGNFPGRFSGRQFSNSRSEMNVSTLELGDSALYLCASSLGAAETQYFGPGTRLLVL.

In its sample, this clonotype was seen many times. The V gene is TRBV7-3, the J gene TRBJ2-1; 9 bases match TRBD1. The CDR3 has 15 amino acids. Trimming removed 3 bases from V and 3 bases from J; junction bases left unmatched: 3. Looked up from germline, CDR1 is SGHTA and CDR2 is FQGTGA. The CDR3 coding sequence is TGTGCCAGCAGCTTTGGGACAGGGATCTACAATGAGCAGTTCTTC. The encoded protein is CASSFGTGIYNEQFF.

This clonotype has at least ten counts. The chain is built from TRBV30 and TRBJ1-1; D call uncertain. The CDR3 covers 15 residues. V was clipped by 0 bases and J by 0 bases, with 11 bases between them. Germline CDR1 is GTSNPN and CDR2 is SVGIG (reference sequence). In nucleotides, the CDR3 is TGTGCCTGGAGTGTTCCCTTGCCGATGAACACTGAAGCTTTCTTT. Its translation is CAWSVPLPMNTEAFF.

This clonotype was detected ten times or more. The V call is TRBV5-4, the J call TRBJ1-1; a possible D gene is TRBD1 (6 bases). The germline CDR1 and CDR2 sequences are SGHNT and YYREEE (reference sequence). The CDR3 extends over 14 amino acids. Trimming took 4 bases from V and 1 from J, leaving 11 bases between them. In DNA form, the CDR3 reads TGTGCCAGCAGCCGGGAGACAGGGAACACTGAAGCTTTCTTT. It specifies CASSRETGNTEAFF.

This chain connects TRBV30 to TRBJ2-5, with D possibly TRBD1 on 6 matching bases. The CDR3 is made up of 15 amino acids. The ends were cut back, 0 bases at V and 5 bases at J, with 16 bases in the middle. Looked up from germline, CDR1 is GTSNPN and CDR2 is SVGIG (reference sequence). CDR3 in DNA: TGTGCCTGGAGTGTAACCCGGCAGGGGTGGGAGACCCAGTACTTC. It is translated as CAWSVTRQGWETQYF.

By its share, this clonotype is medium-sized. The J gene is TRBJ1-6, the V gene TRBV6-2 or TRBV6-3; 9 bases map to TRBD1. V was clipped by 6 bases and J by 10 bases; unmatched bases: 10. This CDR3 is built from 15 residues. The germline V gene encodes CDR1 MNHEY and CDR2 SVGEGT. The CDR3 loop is CASRFFRDRESPLHF. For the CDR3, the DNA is TGTGCCAGCAGATTCTTCCGGGACAGGGAATCACCCCTCCACTTT.

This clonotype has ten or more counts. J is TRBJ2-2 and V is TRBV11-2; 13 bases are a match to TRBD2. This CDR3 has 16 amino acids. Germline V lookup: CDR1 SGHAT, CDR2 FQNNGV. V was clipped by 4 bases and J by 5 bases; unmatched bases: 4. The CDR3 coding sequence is TGTGCCAGCAGCTCCGGGACTAGCGGGATGACCGGGGAGCTGTTTTTT. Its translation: CASSSGTSGMTGELFF.

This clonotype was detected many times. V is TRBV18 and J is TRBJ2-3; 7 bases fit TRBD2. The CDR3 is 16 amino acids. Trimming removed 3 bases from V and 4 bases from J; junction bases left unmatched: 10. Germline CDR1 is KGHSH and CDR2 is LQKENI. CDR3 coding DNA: TGTGCCAGCTCACCGTCGCAGGGAGGGCCCGCAGATACGCAGTATTTT. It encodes CASSPSQGGPADTQYF.

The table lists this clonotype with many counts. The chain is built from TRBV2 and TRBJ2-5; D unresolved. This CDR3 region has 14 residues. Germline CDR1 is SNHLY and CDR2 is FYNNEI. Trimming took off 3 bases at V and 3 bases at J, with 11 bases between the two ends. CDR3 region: CASSDSVPKETQYF. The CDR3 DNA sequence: TGTGCCAGCAGTGATTCCGTGCCAAAAGAGACCCAGTACTTC.

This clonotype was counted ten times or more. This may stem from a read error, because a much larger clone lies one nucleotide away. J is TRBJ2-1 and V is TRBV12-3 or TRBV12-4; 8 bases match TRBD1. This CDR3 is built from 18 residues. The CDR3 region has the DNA TGTACCAGCAGAACGACGAAACAGGGGGAGAGCTCCTACAATGAGCAGTTCTTC. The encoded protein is CTSRTTKQGESSYNEQFF.

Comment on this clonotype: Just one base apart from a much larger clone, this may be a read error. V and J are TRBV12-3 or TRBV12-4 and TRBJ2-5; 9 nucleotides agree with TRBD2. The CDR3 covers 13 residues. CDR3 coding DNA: TGTGTCAGCAGGCCAGCGGGGGGTGAGACCCAGTACTTC. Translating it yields CVSRPAGGETQYF.

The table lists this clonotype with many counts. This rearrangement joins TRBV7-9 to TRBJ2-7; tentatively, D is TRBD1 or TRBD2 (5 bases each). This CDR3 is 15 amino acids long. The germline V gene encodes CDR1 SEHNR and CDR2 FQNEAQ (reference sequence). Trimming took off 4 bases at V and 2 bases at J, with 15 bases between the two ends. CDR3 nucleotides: TGTGCCAGCAGCTCCGCAAGGGACGGACCCTACGAGCAGTACTTC. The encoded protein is CASSSARDGPYEQYF.

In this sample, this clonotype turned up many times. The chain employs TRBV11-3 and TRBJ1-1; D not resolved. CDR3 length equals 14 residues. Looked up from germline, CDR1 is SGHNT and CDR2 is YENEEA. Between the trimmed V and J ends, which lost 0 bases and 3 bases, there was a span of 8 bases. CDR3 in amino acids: CASSLDPGDTEAFF. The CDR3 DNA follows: TGTGCCAGCAGCTTAGATCCCGGCGACACTGAAGCTTTCTTT.

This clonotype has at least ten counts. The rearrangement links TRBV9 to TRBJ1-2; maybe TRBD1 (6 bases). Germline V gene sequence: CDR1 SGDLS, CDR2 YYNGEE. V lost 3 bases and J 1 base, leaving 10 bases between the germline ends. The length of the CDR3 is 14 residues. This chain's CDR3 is CASSGRGINYGYTF. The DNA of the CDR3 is TGTGCCAGCAGCGGCAGGGGAATTAACTATGGCTACACCTTC. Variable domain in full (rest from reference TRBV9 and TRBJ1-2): DSGVTQTPKHLITATGQRVTLRCSPRSGDLSVYWYQQSLDQGLQFLIQYYNGEERAKGNILERFSAQQFPDLHSELNLSSLELGDSALYFCASSGRGINYGYTFGSGTRLTVV.